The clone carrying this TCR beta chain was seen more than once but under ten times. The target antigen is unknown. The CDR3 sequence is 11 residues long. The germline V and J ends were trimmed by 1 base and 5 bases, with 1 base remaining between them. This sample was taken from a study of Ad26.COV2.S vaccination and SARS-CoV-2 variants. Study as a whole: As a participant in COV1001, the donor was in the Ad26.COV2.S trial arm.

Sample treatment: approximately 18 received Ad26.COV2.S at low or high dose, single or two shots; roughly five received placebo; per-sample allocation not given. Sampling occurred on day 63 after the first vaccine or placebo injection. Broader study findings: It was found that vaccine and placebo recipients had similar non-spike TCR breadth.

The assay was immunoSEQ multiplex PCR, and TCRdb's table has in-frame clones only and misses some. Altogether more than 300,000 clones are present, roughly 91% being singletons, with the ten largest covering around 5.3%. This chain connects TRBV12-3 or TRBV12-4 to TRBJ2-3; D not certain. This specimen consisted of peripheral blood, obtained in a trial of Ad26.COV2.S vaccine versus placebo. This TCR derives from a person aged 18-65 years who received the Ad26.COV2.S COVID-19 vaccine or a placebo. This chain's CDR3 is CASSLGDTQYF. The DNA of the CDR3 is TGTGCCAGCAGTTTAGGAGATACGCAGTATTTT.